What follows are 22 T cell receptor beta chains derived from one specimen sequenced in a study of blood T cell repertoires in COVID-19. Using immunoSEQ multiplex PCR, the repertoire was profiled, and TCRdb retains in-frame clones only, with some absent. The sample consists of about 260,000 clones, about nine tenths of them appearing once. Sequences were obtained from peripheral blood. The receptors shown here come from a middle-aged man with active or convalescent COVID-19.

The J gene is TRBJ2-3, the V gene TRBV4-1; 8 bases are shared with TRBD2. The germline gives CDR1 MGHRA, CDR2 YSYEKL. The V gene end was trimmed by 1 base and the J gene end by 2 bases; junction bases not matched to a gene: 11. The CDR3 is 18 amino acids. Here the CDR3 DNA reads TGCGCCAGCAGCCAAGCCTTTAGAAGGCGGGGGGACACAGATACGCAGTATTTT. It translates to CASSQAFRRRGDTDTQYF.

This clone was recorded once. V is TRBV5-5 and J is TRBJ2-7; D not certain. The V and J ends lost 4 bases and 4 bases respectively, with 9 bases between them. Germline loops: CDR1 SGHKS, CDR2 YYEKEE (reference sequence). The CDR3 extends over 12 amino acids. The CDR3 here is CASSENSYEQYF. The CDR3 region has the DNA TGTGCCAGCAGCGAAAACAGTTACGAGCAGTACTTC. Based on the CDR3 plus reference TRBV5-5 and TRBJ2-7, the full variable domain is DAGVTQSPTHLIKTRGQQVTLRCSPISGHKSVSWYQQVLGQGPQFIFQYYEKEERGRGNFPDRFSARQFPNYSSELNVNALLLGDSALYLCASSENSYEQYFGPGTRLTVT.

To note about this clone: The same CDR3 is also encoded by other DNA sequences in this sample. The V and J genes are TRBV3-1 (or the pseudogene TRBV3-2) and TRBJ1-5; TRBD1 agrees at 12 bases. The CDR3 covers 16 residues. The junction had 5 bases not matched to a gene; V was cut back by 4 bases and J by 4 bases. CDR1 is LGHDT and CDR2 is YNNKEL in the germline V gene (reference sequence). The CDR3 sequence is CASSLGTGGGNQPQHF. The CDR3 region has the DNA TGTGCCAGCAGCCTTGGGACAGGGGGCGGGAATCAGCCCCAGCATTTT.

Written as DNA, the CDR3 is TGCAGCGCCCCCGGACAGGGGCTCTACGAGCAGTACTTC. As protein: CSAPGQGLYEQYF. The chain is built from TRBV29-1 and TRBJ2-7, with 9 nucleotides matching TRBD1. From germline, CDR1 is SQVTM and CDR2 ANQGSEA. V gave up 7 bases and J gave up 3 bases; unmatched junction bases: 7. The CDR3 totals 13 residues.

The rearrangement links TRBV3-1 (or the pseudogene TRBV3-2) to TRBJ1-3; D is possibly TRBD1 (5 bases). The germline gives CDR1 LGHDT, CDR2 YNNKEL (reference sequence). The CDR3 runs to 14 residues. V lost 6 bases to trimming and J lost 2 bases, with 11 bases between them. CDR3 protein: CASRPDSTGNTIYF. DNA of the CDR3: TGTGCCAGCAGACCTGACAGTACTGGAAACACCATATATTTT.

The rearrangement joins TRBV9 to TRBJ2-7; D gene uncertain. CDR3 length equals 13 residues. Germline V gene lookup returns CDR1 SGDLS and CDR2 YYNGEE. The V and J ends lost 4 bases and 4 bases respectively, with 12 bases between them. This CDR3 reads CASSPDAPYEQYF. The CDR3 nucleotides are TGTGCCAGCAGCCCAGATGCTCCTTACGAGCAGTACTTC.

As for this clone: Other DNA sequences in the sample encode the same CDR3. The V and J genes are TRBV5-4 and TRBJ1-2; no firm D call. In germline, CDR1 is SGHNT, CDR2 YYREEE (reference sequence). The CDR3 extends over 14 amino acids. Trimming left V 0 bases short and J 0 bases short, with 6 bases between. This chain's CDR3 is CASSLDRTNYGYTF. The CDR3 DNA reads TGTGCCAGCAGCTTGGACAGAACTAACTATGGCTACACCTTC.

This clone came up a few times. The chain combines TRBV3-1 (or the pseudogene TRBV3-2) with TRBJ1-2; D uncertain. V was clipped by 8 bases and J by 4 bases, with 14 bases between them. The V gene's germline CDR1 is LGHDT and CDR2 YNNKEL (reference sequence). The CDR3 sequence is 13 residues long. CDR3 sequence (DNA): TGTGCCAGCGCCTCGAACGGAGTCTATGGCTACACCTTC. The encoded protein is CASASNGVYGYTF.

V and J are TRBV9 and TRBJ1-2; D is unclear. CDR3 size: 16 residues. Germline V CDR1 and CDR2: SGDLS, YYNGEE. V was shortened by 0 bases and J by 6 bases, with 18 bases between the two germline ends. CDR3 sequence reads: CASSVGGALHYDGYTF. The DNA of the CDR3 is TGTGCCAGCAGCGTAGGCGGAGCGCTACACTATGATGGCTACACCTTC.

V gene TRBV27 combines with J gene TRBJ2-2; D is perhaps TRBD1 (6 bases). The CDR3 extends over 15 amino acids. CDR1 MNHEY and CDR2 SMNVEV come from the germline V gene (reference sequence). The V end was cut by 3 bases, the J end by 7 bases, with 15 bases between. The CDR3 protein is CASSFGQIMGGELFF. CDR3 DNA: TGTGCCAGCAGTTTCGGACAGATAATGGGCGGGGAGCTGTTTTTT.

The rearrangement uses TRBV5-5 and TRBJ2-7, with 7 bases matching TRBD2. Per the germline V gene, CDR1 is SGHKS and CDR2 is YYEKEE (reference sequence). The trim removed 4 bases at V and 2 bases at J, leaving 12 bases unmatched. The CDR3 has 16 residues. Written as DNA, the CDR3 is TGTGCCAGCAGCCTGGGAGGGCCGCCCTGGCCCTACGAGCAGTACTTC. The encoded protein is CASSLGGPPWPYEQYF.

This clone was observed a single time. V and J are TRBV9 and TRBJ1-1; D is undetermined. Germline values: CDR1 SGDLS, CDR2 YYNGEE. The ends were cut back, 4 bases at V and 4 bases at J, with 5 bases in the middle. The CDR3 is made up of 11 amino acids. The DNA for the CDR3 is TGTGCCAGCAGCCTACGCACTGAAGCTTTCTTT. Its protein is CASSLRTEAFF.

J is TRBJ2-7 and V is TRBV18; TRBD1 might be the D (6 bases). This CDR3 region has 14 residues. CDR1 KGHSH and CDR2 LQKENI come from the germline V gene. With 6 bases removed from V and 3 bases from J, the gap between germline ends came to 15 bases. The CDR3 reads CASSPGTPNYEQYF. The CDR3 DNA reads TGTGCCAGCTCCCCCGGGACACCGAACTACGAGCAGTACTTC.

CDR3 sequence reads: CASSYLPGGELFF. The CDR3 DNA sequence: TGTGCCAGCAGTTACCTCCCAGGCGGGGAGCTGTTTTTT. The J gene is TRBJ2-2, the V gene TRBV6-7; D uncertain. TRBV6-7 is sorted into the ORF group, with uncertain function. The CDR3 runs 13 residues. Trimming pared 2 bases from V and 7 bases from J, leaving 8 bases between.

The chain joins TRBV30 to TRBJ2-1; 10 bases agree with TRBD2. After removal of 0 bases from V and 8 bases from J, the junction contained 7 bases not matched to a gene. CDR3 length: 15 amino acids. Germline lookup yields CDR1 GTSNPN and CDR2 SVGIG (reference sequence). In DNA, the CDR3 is TGTGCCTGGAGTGTACGTCTAGCGGGAGTCCATGAGCAGTTCTTC. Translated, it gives CAWSVRLAGVHEQFF.

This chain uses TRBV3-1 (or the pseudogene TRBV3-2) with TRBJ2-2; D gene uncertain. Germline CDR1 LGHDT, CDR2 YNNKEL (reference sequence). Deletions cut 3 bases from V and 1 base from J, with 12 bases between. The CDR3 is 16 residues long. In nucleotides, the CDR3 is TGTGCCAGCAGCCAGTCCCCCGGTGGGAACACCGGGGAGCTGTTTTTT. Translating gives CASSQSPGGNTGELFF.

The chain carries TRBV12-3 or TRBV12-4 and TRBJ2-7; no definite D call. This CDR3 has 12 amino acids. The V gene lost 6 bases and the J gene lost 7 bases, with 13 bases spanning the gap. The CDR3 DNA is TGTGCCAGCAGCCCAATAGTCAGGGAGCAGTACTTC. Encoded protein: CASSPIVREQYF.

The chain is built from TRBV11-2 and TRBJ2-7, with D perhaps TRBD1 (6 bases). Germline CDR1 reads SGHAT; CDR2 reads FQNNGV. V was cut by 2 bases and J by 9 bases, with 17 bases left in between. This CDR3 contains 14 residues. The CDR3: CASSLSGQGLVQYF. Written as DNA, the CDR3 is TGTGCCAGCAGCTTATCGGGGCAGGGGCTGGTGCAGTACTTC.

In nucleotides, the CDR3 is TGTGCCAGCAGCTCCCCCGCTGGCGGCCAGCCCTCCGGGGGATCCCAGCATTTT. Its translation is CASSSPAGGQPSGGSQHF. This chain links TRBV7-2 with TRBJ1-5; tentative D call: TRBD1 (5 bases). The CDR3 has 18 residues. Deletions cut 4 bases from V and 11 bases from J, with 30 bases between. Germline values: CDR1 SGHTA, CDR2 FQGNSA. Drawing the rest from reference TRBV7-2 and TRBJ1-5, the complete variable domain is GAGVSQSPSNKVTEKGKDVELRCDPISGHTALYWYRQSLGQGLEFLIYFQGNSAPDKSGLPSDRFSAERTGGSVSTLTIQRTQQEDSAVYLCASSSPAGGQPSGGSQHFGDGTRLSIL.

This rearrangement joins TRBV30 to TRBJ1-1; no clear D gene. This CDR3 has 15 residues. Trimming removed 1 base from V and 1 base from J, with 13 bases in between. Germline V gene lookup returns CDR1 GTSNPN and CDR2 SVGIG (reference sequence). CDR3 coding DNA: TGTGCCTGGAGTGGCTTATTGAGGGAGAACACTGAAGCTTTCTTT. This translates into CAWSGLLRENTEAFF.

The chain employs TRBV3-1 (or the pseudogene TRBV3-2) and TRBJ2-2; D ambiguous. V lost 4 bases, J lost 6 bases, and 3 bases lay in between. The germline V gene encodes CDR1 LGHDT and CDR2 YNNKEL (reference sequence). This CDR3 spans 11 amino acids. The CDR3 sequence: CASSLAGELFF. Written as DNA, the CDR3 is TGTGCCAGCAGCCTCGCCGGGGAGCTGTTTTTT.

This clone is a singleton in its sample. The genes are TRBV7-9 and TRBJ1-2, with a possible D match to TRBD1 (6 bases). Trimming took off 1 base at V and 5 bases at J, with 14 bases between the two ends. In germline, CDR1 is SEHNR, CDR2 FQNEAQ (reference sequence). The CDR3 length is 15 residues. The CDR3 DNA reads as TGTGCCAGCAGCTTAGAGGGGGGGAGAAGGTATGGCTACACCTTC. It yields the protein CASSLEGGRRYGYTF.